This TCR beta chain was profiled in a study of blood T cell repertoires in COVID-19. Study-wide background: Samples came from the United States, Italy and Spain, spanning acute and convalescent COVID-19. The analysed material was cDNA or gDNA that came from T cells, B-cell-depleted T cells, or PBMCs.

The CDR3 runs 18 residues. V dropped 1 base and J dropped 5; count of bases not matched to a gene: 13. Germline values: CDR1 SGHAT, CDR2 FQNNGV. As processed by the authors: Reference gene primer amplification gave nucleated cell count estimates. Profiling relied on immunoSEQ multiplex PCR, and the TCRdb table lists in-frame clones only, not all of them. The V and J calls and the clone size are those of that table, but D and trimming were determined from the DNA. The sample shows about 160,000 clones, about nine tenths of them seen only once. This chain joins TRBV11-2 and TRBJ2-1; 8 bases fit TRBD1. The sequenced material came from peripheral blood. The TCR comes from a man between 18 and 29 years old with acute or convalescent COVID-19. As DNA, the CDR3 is TGTGCCAGCAGCTTAGGGCAGGGGGCCGTTTTCGGGGACAATGAGCAGTTCTTC. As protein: CASSLGQGAVFGDNEQFF.